The present T cell receptor beta chain was sequenced within a study of T cell repertoires in cytomegalovirus infection. Study conclusions and caveats: HLA-C-restricted, CMV-specific TCR beta clonotypes were dominant ex vivo.

The germline CDR1 and CDR2 sequences are SGHVS and FNYEAQ. The CDR3 is made up of 15 amino acids. V shed 3 bases and J shed 7 bases, with 15 bases lying between them. MiXCR was run by TCRdb on the reads, yielding one entry per CDR3 protein. The top ten hold around 9.6% of the sample, which has around 440,000 distinct CDR3 sequences, approximately 10% seen once. This clonotype occurred many times. Its antigen is as yet unknown. Sequenced: PBMCs. The genes are TRBV7-6 and TRBJ1-4; TRBD1 might be the D (5 bases). This receptor was identified in a human donor in good health (CMV status not recorded). Some clones in this sample may be carry-over from other donors' samples. DNA of the CDR3: TGTGCCAGCAGCTTGGGCCGGGGGATCGGTGAAAAACTGTTTTTT. Translated: CASSLGRGIGEKLFF.